This entry lists 25 T cell receptor beta chains sequenced from one sample in a study of memory CD4+ T cells and cytomegalovirus serostatus. The sort gate was single viable CD3+CD4+CD8-CD45RO+ cells for memory CD4+ T cells. The protocol was immunoSEQ multiplex PCR, while the TCRdb copy is restricted to in-frame clones and leaves out a portion. The sample has about 56,000 clones, about 80% seen once. Sequenced input: memory CD4+ T cells from blood. The source of these receptors is an adult in good health and CMV-seronegative.

V gene TRBV7-2 combines with J gene TRBJ2-5; the match to TRBD1 covers 9 bases. This CDR3 is 17 amino acids long. Germline lookup yields CDR1 SGHTA and CDR2 FQGNSA. Trimming took 1 base from V and 6 from J; bases not matched to a gene: 12. CDR3 sequence (DNA): TGTGCCAGCAGCTTAGGACGTGTTACAGGGGGCAAAAAGACCCAGTACTTC. This sequence encodes CASSLGRVTGGKKTQYF. Complete variable domain (other parts from reference TRBV7-2 and TRBJ2-5): GAGVSQSPSNKVTEKGKDVELRCDPISGHTALYWYRQSLGQGLEFLIYFQGNSAPDKSGLPSDRFSAERTGGSVSTLTIQRTQQEDSAVYLCASSLGRVTGGKKTQYFGPGTRLLVL.

CDR3 DNA: TGTGCCAGCAGCCCGGAGAGGGGGCATGGCTACACCTTC. It is translated as CASSPERGHGYTF. The chain combines TRBV5-4 with TRBJ1-2; 7 positions agree with TRBD1. Germline V CDR1 and CDR2: SGHNT, YYREEE (reference sequence). The CDR3 loop spans 13 amino acids. The ends lost 4 bases at V and 6 bases at J; junction bases unmatched: 6.

The chain employs TRBV5-6 and TRBJ2-7; TRBD2 matches 7 bases. The CDR3 sequence is 13 residues long. The V gene end was trimmed by 2 bases and the J gene end by 7 bases; junction bases not matched to a gene: 6. Germline V gene lookup returns CDR1 SGHDT and CDR2 YYEEEE. The CDR3 spells CASSFGGVIEQYF. Here the CDR3 DNA reads TGTGCCAGCAGCTTTGGGGGGGTTATAGAGCAGTACTTC.

This sequence joins TRBV4-2 and TRBJ1-2; D unclear. Trimming left V 0 bases short and J 4 bases short, with 6 bases between. Germline V gene data show CDR1 as LGHNA and CDR2 as YNFKEQ. CDR3 size: 13 residues. As DNA, the CDR3 is TGTGCCAGCAGCCAAGAACAGACCTATGGCTACACCTTC. Translated, it gives CASSQEQTYGYTF.

The chain is built from TRBV18 and TRBJ2-2, with no clear D. Germline CDR1 KGHSH, CDR2 LQKENI. Trimming removed 1 base from V and 7 bases from J, with 10 bases in between. The CDR3 runs to 14 residues. CDR3 coding DNA: TGTGCCAGCTCACCACGTTCGATCGGCGGGGAGCTGTTTTTT. Residues: CASSPRSIGGELFF.

The J gene is TRBJ2-2, the V gene TRBV19; D is ambiguous. The CDR3 has 15 amino acids. Germline CDR1 and CDR2: LNHDA and SQIVND (reference sequence). V shed 7 bases and J shed 2 bases, with 14 bases lying between them. CDR3 in amino acids: CASTQPRPNTGELFF. CDR3 in DNA: TGTGCCAGTACCCAGCCCCGACCTAACACCGGGGAGCTGTTTTTT.

The chain carries TRBV10-3 and TRBJ1-2; D ambiguous. CDR3 size: 11 residues. Germline CDR1 reads ENHRY; CDR2 reads SYGVKD. Trimming pared 8 bases from V and 8 bases from J, leaving 12 bases between. The CDR3 DNA is TGTGCCATCGGTACCCTGGGAGGCTACACCTTC. Translated: CAIGTLGGYTF.

This chain uses TRBV4-2 with TRBJ1-4; D is perhaps TRBD1 (5 bases). Trimming removed 0 bases at V and 0 bases at J, with 11 bases between. Germline V gives CDR1 LGHNA, CDR2 YNFKEQ. The CDR3 length is 17 residues. CDR3 loop: CASSQDTGSSTNEKLFF. The CDR3 bases are TGTGCCAGCAGCCAAGATACAGGTTCATCAACTAATGAAAAACTGTTTTTT.

The V and J genes are TRBV30 and TRBJ1-2; 9 bases are a match to TRBD1. Germline values: CDR1 GTSNPN, CDR2 SVGIG (reference sequence). The CDR3 is 13 amino acids. Trimming removed 0 bases from V and 5 bases from J; junction bases left unmatched: 1. The CDR3: CAWSVGQGYGYTF. The CDR3 bases are TGTGCCTGGAGTGTAGGACAGGGGTATGGCTACACCTTC.

V and J are TRBV7-2 and TRBJ1-5; D gene unclear. The CDR3 is 18 residues long. CDR1 and CDR2 from the germline V gene are SGHTA and FQGNSA. V was pared by 2 bases and J by 0 bases, with 17 bases between. For the CDR3, the DNA is TGTGCCAGCAGCTTAACACCTGGCAGGATTTATAGCAATCAGCCCCAGCATTTT. The encoded protein is CASSLTPGRIYSNQPQHF.

V gene TRBV2 combines with J gene TRBJ1-6, with 8 bases aligning to TRBD1. V was pared by 3 bases and J by 4 bases, with 2 bases of the junction left unmatched. The CDR3 covers 15 residues. Per germline, CDR1 SNHLY and CDR2 FYNNEI. CDR3 in amino acids: CASSEGQVYNSPLHF. The CDR3 bases are TGTGCCAGCAGTGAGGGACAGGTTTATAATTCACCCCTCCACTTT. Drawing the rest from reference TRBV2 and TRBJ1-6, the complete variable domain is EPEVTQTPSHQVTQMGQEVILRCVPISNHLYFYWYRQILGQKVEFLVSFYNNEISEKSEIFDDQFSVERPDGSNFTLKIRSTKLEDSAMYFCASSEGQVYNSPLHFGNGTRLTVT.

This clone was detected a few times. The gene calls are TRBV21-1 and TRBJ1-1. TRBV21-1 is a documented pseudogene. The CDR3 loop spans 17 amino acids. The CDR3, as DNA: TGTGCCAGCACCTACGACACTCAGGAGGCTATGAACACTGAAGCTTTCTTT. Residues: CASTYDTQEAMNTEAFF.

The chain joins TRBV4-3 to TRBJ1-4; a weak D match, TRBD1 (5 bases). V lost 0 bases to trimming and J lost 2 bases, with 10 bases between them. The CDR3 covers 16 residues. Germline V CDR1 and CDR2: LGHNA, YSLEER. CDR3 bases: TGCGCCAGCAGCCAAGATCGGGGGGAGACTAATGAAAAACTGTTTTTT. The encoded protein is CASSQDRGETNEKLFF.

There are a few counts of this clone. The chain recombines TRBV9 with TRBJ1-4; no clear D. CDR3 length: 15 residues. V lost 0 bases, J lost 1 base, and 7 bases lay in between. CDR1 SGDLS and CDR2 YYNGEE come from the germline V gene. CDR3 DNA sequence: TGTGCCAGCAGCGTAGCTGTGGGAACTAATGAAAAACTGTTTTTT. Translating it yields CASSVAVGTNEKLFF.

This clone was detected only a few times. The chain is built from TRBV30 and TRBJ1-2; D uncertain. The length of the CDR3 is 13 residues. Germline CDR1 and CDR2: GTSNPN and SVGIG (reference sequence). V gave up 5 bases and J gave up 8 bases, with 18 bases separating them. The CDR3 nucleotides read TGTGCCTGGGGGTCTGAATTTATTGGAGGCTACACCTTC. Amino acid sequence: CAWGSEFIGGYTF.

The chain's CDR3 is CASTRQGQETQYF. The CDR3 DNA reads TGCGCCAGCACCCGACAGGGGCAAGAGACCCAGTACTTC. The rearrangement links TRBV5-1 to TRBJ2-5; 8 nucleotides agree with TRBD1. From germline, CDR1 is SGHRS and CDR2 YFSETQ. This CDR3 comprises 13 residues. Unmatched junction bases numbered 3, after V lost 6 bases and J lost 2 bases.

The genes are TRBV9 and TRBJ2-1; 8 bases line up with TRBD1. Germline loops: CDR1 SGDLS, CDR2 YYNGEE. The CDR3 contains 16 residues. Germline trimming cut 2 bases from V and 4 bases from J; bases unmatched to any gene: 8. The CDR3 here is CASSVQGTGNYNEQFF. The DNA for the CDR3 is TGTGCCAGCAGCGTCCAGGGGACAGGCAATTACAATGAGCAGTTCTTC.

The chain is built from TRBV6-1 and TRBJ1-2; the D gene is possibly TRBD1 (5 bases). The CDR3 consists of 17 residues. Looked up from germline, CDR1 is MNHNS and CDR2 is SASEGT. Deletions cut 3 bases from V and 2 bases from J, with 19 bases between. The CDR3 DNA follows: TGTGCCAGCAGTGAGTTCTGGGGCCTTCCTGTGAACTATGGCTACACCTTC. Its translation: CASSEFWGLPVNYGYTF.

In the case of this clone: This same CDR3 is encoded by further DNA sequences in the sample. The V and J genes are TRBV7-3 and TRBJ2-3, with 7 bases fitting TRBD1. CDR1 is SGHTA and CDR2 is FQGTGA in the germline V gene. The V gene end was trimmed by 5 bases and the J gene end by 0 bases; junction bases not matched to a gene: 5. There are 15 residues in the CDR3. CDR3 sequence reads: CASSPLGQSTDTQYF. The CDR3, as DNA: TGTGCCAGCAGCCCACTGGGACAGAGCACAGATACGCAGTATTTT.

The V gene is TRBV7-2, the J gene TRBJ2-7; 7 bases align to TRBD1. The CDR3 length is 16 residues. Germline V CDR1 and CDR2: SGHTA, FQGNSA. The J segment lost 0 bases and the V segment lost 1 base, leaving 6 bases of the junction unmatched. CDR3 protein: CASSLVGSGGSYEQYF. CDR3 nucleotide sequence: TGTGCCAGCAGCTTAGTAGGTTCAGGGGGCTCCTACGAGCAGTACTTC.

The rearrangement links TRBV28 to TRBJ1-2; 9 positions match TRBD1. The CDR3 is 13 residues long. J was trimmed by 8 bases and V by 3 bases; bases with no gene match: 4. In germline, CDR1 is MDHEN, CDR2 SYDVKM. The CDR3 nucleotides read TGTGCCAGCAGTTTTGAACAGGGGGCAGGCTACACCTTC. Amino acids: CASSFEQGAGYTF.

V usage is TRBV19 and J usage is TRBJ2-4, with TRBD2 matching over 12 bases. The V and J ends lost 3 bases and 6 bases, in that order; junction bases with no gene match: 9. The CDR3 length is 17 residues. Germline V gene lookup returns CDR1 LNHDA and CDR2 SQIVND (reference sequence). The CDR3 loop reads CASSIPLAGGGRNIQYF. CDR3 DNA: TGTGCCAGTAGTATTCCCCTAGCGGGGGGGGGAAGAAACATTCAGTACTTC.

The CDR3, as DNA: TGTGCCAGCAGCGAGCCCCGGGACAGGGAGACCCAGTACTTC. This sequence encodes CASSEPRDRETQYF. The V gene is TRBV5-4, the J gene TRBJ2-5, with 8 positions matching TRBD1. The germline V gene has CDR1 SGHNT and CDR2 YYREEE (reference sequence). The CDR3 length is 14 residues. The ends lost 4 bases at V and 5 bases at J; junction bases unmatched: 7.

V gene TRBV9 combines with J gene TRBJ2-3, with D possibly being TRBD1 (6 bases). V lost 0 bases and J lost 0, with 8 bases in between. The CDR3 is 15 amino acids. Looked up from germline, CDR1 is SGDLS and CDR2 is YYNGEE. The CDR3 protein is CASSVDQGSTDTQYF. The CDR3 DNA reads as TGTGCCAGCAGCGTAGATCAGGGGAGCACAGATACGCAGTATTTT.

This sequence joins TRBV6-5 and TRBJ1-1; tentative D call: TRBD1 (6 bases). Germline V lookup: CDR1 MNHEY, CDR2 SVGAGI. V dropped 2 bases and J dropped 2 bases, with 15 bases sitting between them. The CDR3 extends over 16 amino acids. The CDR3 reads CASSYLVTGVNTEAFF. The CDR3 nucleotides read TGTGCCAGCAGTTACCTCGTGACAGGCGTAAACACTGAAGCTTTCTTT.